This T cell receptor beta chain appears in the sequencing data of a study of blood T cell repertoires in COVID-19. Study as a whole: Samples of COVID-19 (acute and convalescent) were obtained from the United States, Italy and Spain.

As to this clone: The same CDR3 also results from other DNA sequences found in this sample.

Germline lookup yields CDR1 LGHDT and CDR2 YNNKEL (reference sequence). CDR3 length equals 15 residues. With V trimmed by 4 bases and J by 3 bases, 3 bases remained unmatched. Some clones are missing from TCRdb's copy, which holds only in-frame ones; the method was immunoSEQ multiplex PCR. The sample holds around 200,000 clones, 79% seen once. The sequence derives from a woman in her thirties or forties with COVID-19, enrolled during active disease. Material for sequencing was peripheral blood. The chain has TRBV3-1 (or the pseudogene TRBV3-2) and TRBJ2-1; 10 nucleotides agree with TRBD2. In nucleotides, the CDR3 is TGTGCCAGCAGCCCTAGCGGGAGCTTCTACAATGAGCAGTTCTTC. Amino acids: CASSPSGSFYNEQFF.